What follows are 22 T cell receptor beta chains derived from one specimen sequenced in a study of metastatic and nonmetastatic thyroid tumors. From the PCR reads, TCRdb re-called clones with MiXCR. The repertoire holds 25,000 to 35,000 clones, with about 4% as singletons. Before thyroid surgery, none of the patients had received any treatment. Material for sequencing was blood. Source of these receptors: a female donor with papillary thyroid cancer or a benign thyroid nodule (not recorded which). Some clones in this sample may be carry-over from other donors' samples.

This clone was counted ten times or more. CDR3: CASSLGGTSNQPQHF. DNA for the CDR3: TGTGCCAGCAGTTTAGGTGGGACGAGCAATCAGCCCCAGCATTTT. The V call is TRBV28, the J call TRBJ1-5, with D possibly TRBD1 on 5 matching bases. This CDR3 has 15 amino acids. V lost 2 bases and J 1 base, leaving 9 bases between the germline ends. The germline gives CDR1 MDHEN, CDR2 SYDVKM. Looking up the rest from reference TRBV28 and TRBJ1-5 gives the full variable domain: DVKVTQSSRYLVKRTGEKVFLECVQDMDHENMFWYRQDPGLGLRLIYFSYDVKMKEKGDIPEGYSVSREKKERFSLILESASTNQTSMYLCASSLGGTSNQPQHFGDGTRLSIL.

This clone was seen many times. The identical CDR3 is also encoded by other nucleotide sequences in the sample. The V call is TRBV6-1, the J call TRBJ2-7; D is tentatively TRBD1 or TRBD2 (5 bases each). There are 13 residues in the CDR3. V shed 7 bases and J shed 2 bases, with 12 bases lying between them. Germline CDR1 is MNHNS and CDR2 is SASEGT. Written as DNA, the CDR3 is TGTGCCAGCATAGGTGGGGGAACCTACGAGCAGTACTTC. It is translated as CASIGGGTYEQYF.

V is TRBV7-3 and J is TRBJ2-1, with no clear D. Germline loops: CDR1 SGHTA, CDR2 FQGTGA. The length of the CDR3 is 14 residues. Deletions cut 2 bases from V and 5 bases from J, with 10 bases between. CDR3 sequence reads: CASSLLGGNNEQFF. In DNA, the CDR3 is TGTGCCAGCAGCTTATTAGGCGGAAACAATGAGCAGTTCTTC.

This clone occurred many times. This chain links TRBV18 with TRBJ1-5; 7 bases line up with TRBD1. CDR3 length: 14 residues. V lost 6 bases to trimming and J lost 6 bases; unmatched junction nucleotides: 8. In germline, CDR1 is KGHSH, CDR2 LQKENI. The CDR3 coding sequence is TGTGCCAGCTCGCCGGACAGGATCGGTCAGCCCCAGCATTTT. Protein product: CASSPDRIGQPQHF.

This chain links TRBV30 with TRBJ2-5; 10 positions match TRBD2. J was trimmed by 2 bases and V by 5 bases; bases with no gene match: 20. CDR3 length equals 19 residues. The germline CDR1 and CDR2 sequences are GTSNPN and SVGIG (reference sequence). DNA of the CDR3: TGTGCCTGGGACAGCTCCCGAACTAGCGGGACCCGCCGGCAAGAGACCCAGTACTTC. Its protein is CAWDSSRTSGTRRQETQYF.

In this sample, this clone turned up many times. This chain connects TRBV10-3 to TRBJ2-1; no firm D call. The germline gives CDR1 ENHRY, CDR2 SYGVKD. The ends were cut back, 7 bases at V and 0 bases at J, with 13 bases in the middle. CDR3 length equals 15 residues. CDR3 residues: CAITAGPSSYNEQFF. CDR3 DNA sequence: TGTGCCATCACGGCCGGGCCTAGCTCCTACAATGAGCAGTTCTTC.

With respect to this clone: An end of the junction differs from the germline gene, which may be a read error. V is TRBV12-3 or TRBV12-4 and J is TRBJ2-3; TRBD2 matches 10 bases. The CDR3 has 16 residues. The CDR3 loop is CASSSGTSVYRDTQYF. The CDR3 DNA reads TGTGCCAGCAGTTCCGGGACTAGCGTGTATAGAGATACTCAGTATTTT.

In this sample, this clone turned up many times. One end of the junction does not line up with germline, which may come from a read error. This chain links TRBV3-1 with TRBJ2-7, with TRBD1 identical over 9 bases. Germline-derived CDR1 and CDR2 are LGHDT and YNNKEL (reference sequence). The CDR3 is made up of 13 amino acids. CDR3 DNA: TGTGCCAGCAGCCAAGATAGGGACAGGGCCCGGGACTTC. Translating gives CASSQDRDRARDF.

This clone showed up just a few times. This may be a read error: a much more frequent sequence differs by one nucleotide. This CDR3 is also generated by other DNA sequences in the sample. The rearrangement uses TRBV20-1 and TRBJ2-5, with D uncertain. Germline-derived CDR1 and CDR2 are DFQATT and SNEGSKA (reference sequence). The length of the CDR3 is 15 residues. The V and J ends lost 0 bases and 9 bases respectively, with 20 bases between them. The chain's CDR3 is CSARDSARHNVAQYF. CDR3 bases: TGCAGTGCTAGAGACTCCGCTCGGCATAATGTGGCCCAGTACTTC.

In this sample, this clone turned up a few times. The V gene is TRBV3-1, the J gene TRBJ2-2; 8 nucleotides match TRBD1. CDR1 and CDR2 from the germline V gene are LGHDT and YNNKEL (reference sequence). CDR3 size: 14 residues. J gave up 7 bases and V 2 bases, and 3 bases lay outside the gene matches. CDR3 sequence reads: CASSQQGADGELFF. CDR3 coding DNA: TGTGCCAGCAGCCAACAGGGGGCTGACGGGGAGCTGTTTTTT.

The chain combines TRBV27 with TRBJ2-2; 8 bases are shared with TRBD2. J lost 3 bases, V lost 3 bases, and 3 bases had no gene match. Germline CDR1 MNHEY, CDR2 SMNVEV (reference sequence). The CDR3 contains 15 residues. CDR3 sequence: CASSLLAGYTGELFF. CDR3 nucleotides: TGTGCCAGCAGTTTGTTAGCGGGATACACCGGGGAGCTGTTTTTT.

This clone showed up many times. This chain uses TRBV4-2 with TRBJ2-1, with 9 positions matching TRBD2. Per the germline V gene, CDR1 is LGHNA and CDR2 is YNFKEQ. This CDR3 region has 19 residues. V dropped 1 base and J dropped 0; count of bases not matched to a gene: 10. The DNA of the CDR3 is TGTGCCAGCAGCCAAGTGGTGGCGGGAGGGGGGAGCTCCTACAATGAGCAGTTCTTC. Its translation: CASSQVVAGGGSSYNEQFF.

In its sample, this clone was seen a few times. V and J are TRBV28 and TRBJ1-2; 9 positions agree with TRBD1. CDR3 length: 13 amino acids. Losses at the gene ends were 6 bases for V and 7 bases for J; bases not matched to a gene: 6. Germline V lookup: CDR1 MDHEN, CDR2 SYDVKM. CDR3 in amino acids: CASRSGQGGGYTF. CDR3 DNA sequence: TGTGCCAGCAGATCGGGACAGGGCGGTGGCTACACCTTC.

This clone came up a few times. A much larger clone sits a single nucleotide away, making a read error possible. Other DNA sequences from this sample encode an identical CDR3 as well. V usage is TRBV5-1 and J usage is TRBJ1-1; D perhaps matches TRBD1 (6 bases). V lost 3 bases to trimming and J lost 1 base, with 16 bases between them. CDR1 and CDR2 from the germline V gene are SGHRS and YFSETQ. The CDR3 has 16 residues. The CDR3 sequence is CASSSITGAPNTEAFF. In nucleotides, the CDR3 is TGCGCCAGCAGCTCCATCACGGGGGCGCCGAACACTGAAGCTTTCTTT.

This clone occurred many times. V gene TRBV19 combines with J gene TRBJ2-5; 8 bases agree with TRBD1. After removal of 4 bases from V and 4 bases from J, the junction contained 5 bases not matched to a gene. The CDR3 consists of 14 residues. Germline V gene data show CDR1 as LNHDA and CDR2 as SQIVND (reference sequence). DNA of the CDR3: TGTGCCAGTAGTAATAACAGGGGGAGAGAGACCCAGTACTTC. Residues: CASSNNRGRETQYF.

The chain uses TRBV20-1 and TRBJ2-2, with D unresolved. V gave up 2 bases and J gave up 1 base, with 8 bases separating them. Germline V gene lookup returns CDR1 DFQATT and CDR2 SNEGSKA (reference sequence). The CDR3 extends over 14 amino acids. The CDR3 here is CSARQGQNTGELFF. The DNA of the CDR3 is TGCAGTGCTAGACAAGGGCAGAACACCGGGGAGCTGTTTTTT.

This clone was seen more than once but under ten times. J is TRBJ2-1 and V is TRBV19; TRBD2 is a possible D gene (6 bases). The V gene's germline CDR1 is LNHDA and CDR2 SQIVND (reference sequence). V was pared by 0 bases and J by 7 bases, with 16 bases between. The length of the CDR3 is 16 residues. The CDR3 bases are TGTGCCAGTAGTATAGATTTTGGACTTGGGGGGAATGAGCAGTTCTTC. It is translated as CASSIDFGLGGNEQFF.

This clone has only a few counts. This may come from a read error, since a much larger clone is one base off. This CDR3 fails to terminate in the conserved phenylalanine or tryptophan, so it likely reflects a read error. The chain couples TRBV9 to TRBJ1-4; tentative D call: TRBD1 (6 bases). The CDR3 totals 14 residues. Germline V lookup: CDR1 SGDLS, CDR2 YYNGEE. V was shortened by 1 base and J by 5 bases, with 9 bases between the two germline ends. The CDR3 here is CASSVRGENEKLFS. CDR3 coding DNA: TGTGCCAGCAGCGTAAGGGGGGAAAATGAAAAACTGTTTTCT.

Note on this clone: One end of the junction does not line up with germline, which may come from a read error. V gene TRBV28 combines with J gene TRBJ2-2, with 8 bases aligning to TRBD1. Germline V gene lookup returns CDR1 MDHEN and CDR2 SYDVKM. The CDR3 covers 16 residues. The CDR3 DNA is TGTGCCAGCAGTTTAGGACAGGGTCAAATCACCGGGGAGCAGTTTTTT. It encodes CASSLGQGQITGEQFF.

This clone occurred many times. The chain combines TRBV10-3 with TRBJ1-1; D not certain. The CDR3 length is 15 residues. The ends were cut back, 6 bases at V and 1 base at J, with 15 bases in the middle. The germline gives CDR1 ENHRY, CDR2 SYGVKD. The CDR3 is CAISDPASPNTEAFF. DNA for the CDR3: TGTGCCATCAGCGACCCCGCCAGCCCGAACACTGAAGCTTTCTTT.

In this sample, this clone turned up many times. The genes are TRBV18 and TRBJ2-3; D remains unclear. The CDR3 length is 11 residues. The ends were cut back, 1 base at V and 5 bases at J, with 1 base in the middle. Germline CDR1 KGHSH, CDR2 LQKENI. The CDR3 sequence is CASSPLDTQYF. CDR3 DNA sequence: TGTGCCAGCTCACCACTAGATACGCAGTATTTT.

Written as DNA, the CDR3 is TGTGCCAGCAGGGACCGCTCCCTCTGCACAGATACGCAGTATTTT. Its translation is CASRDRSLCTDTQYF. The gene calls are TRBV6-1 and TRBJ2-3; D gene unclear. The CDR3 has 15 residues. With 6 bases removed from V and 1 base from J, the gap between germline ends came to 14 bases. Germline V gene sequence: CDR1 MNHNS, CDR2 SASEGT.